A single sample gave rise to the 3 T cell receptor beta chains below, sequenced in a study of T cells after yellow fever vaccination. A single record per CDR3 protein comes from TCRdb applying MiXCR to the 5' RACE reads. The table lists just over 250,000 distinct CDR3 sequences, about 5.2% of them singletons, with roughly 3.3% in the top ten. The sample consisted of CD4+ T cells sorted from PBMCs, taken on the day of the yellow fever booster vaccination. These receptors came from a man between 18 and 35 years old who received the YFV17D yellow fever vaccine.

The V and J genes are TRBV2 and TRBJ1-1, with D tentatively TRBD1 (5 bases). CDR3 size: 13 residues. V gave up 6 bases and J gave up 0 bases, with 8 bases separating them. Looked up from germline, CDR1 is SNHLY and CDR2 is FYNNEI. This CDR3 reads CASRDTLNTEAFF. CDR3 coding DNA: TGTGCCAGCAGGGACACCCTGAACACTGAAGCTTTCTTT.

The chain carries TRBV5-4 and TRBJ2-7; TRBD2 aligns across 7 bases. V shed 4 bases and J 5 bases; nucleotides not matched to a gene: 9. This CDR3 contains 14 residues. The germline CDR1 and CDR2 sequences are SGHNT and YYREEE (reference sequence). The CDR3 here is CASSAGEGRNEQYF. The CDR3 DNA is TGTGCCAGCAGCGCCGGGGAGGGGAGGAACGAGCAGTACTTC.

This clonotype was counted ten times or more. The chain combines TRBV7-2 with TRBJ2-1; 15 bases fit TRBD2. Trimming removed 0 bases from V and 4 bases from J; junction bases left unmatched: 1. Per germline, CDR1 SGHTA and CDR2 FQGNSA. This CDR3 has 17 residues. Written as DNA, the CDR3 is TGTGCCAGCAGCTTAGCGGGGACTAGCGGGGGGTACAATGAGCAGTTCTTC. This gives the protein CASSLAGTSGGYNEQFF. Full variable domain (outside the CDR3, taken from reference TRBV7-2 and TRBJ2-1): GAGVSQSPSNKVTEKGKDVELRCDPISGHTALYWYRQSLGQGLEFLIYFQGNSAPDKSGLPSDRFSAERTGGSVSTLTIQRTQQEDSAVYLCASSLAGTSGGYNEQFFGPGTRLTVL.